These T cell receptor beta chains were read from a single sample in a study of cytotoxic CD8 clonotypes in ibrutinib-treated CLL. Data came from immunoSEQ multiplex PCR; TCRdb stores just in-frame clones and leaves some out. The table lists under 150,000 clones, around 93% of them singletons. The material sequenced was PBMCs, taken after 12 months of ibrutinib treatment. The receptor source for this set is a human donor with chronic lymphocytic leukemia. Both conserved end residues are part of each CDR3. Fields, in order: V gene, D gene, J gene, CDR3 length, CDR3 protein, CDR3 DNA. D genes are given only for firm matches.

V: TRBV29-1; D: -; J: TRBJ1-1; length: 14; CDR3: CSADDDRGTTEAFF; DNA: TGCAGCGCCGACGACGACAGAGGAACTACTGAAGCTTTCTTT
V: TRBV19; D: -; J: TRBJ1-1; length: 15; CDR3: CASSIPRTWRTEAFF; DNA: TGTGCCAGTAGTATACCAAGGACCTGGAGAACTGAAGCTTTCTTT
V: TRBV7-8; D: -; J: TRBJ1-2; length: 16; CDR3: CASSLHGMAGLYGYTF; DNA: TGTGCCAGCAGCTTACACGGTATGGCGGGACTTTATGGCTACACCTTC
V: TRBV29-1; D: -; J: TRBJ2-4; length: 13; CDR3: CSFGISEGNIQYF; DNA: TGCAGCTTTGGAATTTCAGAGGGAAACATTCAGTACTTC
V: TRBV27; D: -; J: TRBJ1-5; length: 12; CDR3: CASRQGNQPQHF; DNA: TGTGCCAGCCGACAGGGCAATCAGCCCCAGCATTTT
V: TRBV27; D: -; J: TRBJ2-7; length: 12; CDR3: CASSLRGNEQYF; DNA: TGTGCCAGCAGTCTACGAGGTAACGAGCAGTACTTC
V: TRBV10-2; D: -; J: TRBJ2-7; length: 12; CDR3: CASSESVDEQYF; DNA: TGCGCCAGCAGTGAGTCGGTGGACGAGCAGTACTTC
V: TRBV2; D: -; J: TRBJ2-7; length: 13; CDR3: CASTLDGNYEQYF; DNA: TGTGCCAGCACCCTGGACGGCAACTACGAGCAGTACTTC
V: TRBV9; D: TRBD1; J: TRBJ2-7; length: 14; CDR3: CASSAGTGVHEQYF; DNA: TGTGCCAGCAGCGCCGGGACAGGGGTCCACGAGCAGTACTTC
V: TRBV30; D: -; J: TRBJ2-5; length: 12; CDR3: CAWSSGIETQYF; DNA: TGTGCCTGGAGTTCGGGGATAGAGACCCAGTACTTC
V: TRBV6-5; D: -; J: TRBJ2-1; length: 16; CDR3: CASSYTSGGEADEQFF; DNA: TGTGCCAGCAGTTACACGTCTGGCGGCGAGGCCGATGAGCAGTTCTTC
V: TRBV28; D: TRBD1; J: TRBJ1-2; length: 12; CDR3: CASSGTGYGYTF; DNA: TGTGCCAGCAGCGGGACAGGCTATGGCTACACCTTC
V: TRBV9; D: -; J: TRBJ2-2; length: 14; CDR3: CASSAGVNTGELFF; DNA: TGTGCCAGCAGCGCCGGGGTGAACACCGGGGAGCTGTTTTTT
V: TRBV4-3; D: -; J: TRBJ2-5; length: 14; CDR3: CASSQDRGHGTQYF; DNA: TGCGCCAGCAGCCAAGATCGGGGGCATGGGACCCAGTACTTC
V: TRBV2; D: -; J: TRBJ1-5; length: 15; CDR3: CASSASSTGNQPQHF; DNA: TGTGCCAGCAGTGCTTCTTCGACAGGCAATCAGCCCCAGCATTTT
V: TRBV6-6; D: -; J: TRBJ2-7; length: 13; CDR3: CASSKLGAHEQYF; DNA: TGTGCCAGCAGTAAACTAGGAGCACACGAGCAGTACTTC
V: TRBV5-6; D: TRBD1; J: TRBJ2-5; length: 13; CDR3: CASSPGQGETQYF; DNA: TGTGCCAGCAGCCCCGGACAGGGGGAGACCCAGTACTTC
V: TRBV10-1; D: TRBD1; J: TRBJ2-1; length: 19; CDR3: CASRGVGEYDRGQGNEQFF; DNA: TGCGCCAGCAGAGGTGTCGGGGAGTACGACAGGGGACAGGGCAATGAGCAGTTCTTC
V: TRBV5-4; D: -; J: TRBJ2-2; length: 15; CDR3: CASSLGRANTGELFF; DNA: TGTGCCAGCAGCTTGGGCAGGGCGAACACCGGGGAGCTGTTTTTT
V: TRBV4-1; D: -; J: TRBJ2-3; length: 16; CDR3: CASSLQTSSDTDTQYF; DNA: TGCGCCAGCAGCCTTCAAACTAGCAGCGACACAGATACGCAGTATTTT
V: TRBV19; D: -; J: TRBJ2-7; length: 13; CDR3: CASSNTNSYEQYF; DNA: TGTGCCAGTAGTAACACAAATTCCTACGAGCAGTACTTC
V: TRBV28; D: -; J: TRBJ2-5; length: 11; CDR3: CASSTRETQYF; DNA: TGTGCCAGCTCGACTAGAGAGACCCAGTACTTC
V: TRBV5-1; D: -; J: TRBJ2-2; length: 14; CDR3: CASSLVLATGELFF; DNA: TGCGCCAGCAGCTTGGTGCTAGCGACCGGGGAGCTGTTTTTT
V: TRBV5-1; D: TRBD2; J: TRBJ2-1; length: 14; CDR3: CASSYGLAGNEQFF; DNA: TGCGCCAGCAGCTACGGACTAGCGGGAAATGAGCAGTTCTTC
V: TRBV9; D: TRBD2; J: TRBJ2-1; length: 15; CDR3: CASSVVSSGYNEQFF; DNA: TGTGCCAGCAGCGTAGTCTCTAGCGGATACAATGAGCAGTTCTTC
V: TRBV27; D: -; J: TRBJ2-7; length: 16; CDR3: CASSLRFVGAGYEQYF; DNA: TGTGCCAGCAGTTTACGGTTCGTAGGGGCGGGCTACGAGCAGTACTTC
V: TRBV6-1; D: -; J: TRBJ2-7; length: 13; CDR3: CASSEQEGSEQYF; DNA: TGTGCCAGCAGTGAACAGGAAGGGAGCGAGCAGTACTTC